This T cell receptor (beta chain) was profiled in a study of T cells in Graves' hyperthyroidism and ophthalmopathy. TCR beta CDR3 region amplification was performed from RNA transcripts. A first-round RT-PCR of the TCR CDR3 used the HTBI primer set. Each CDR3 protein gets one entry after TCRdb re-called the multiplex PCR reads with MiXCR. In the table there are a few hundred thousand distinct CDR3 sequences, just over 45% of which are singletons. The germline V gene encodes CDR1 PRHDT and CDR2 FYEKMQ (reference sequence). Trimming pared 2 bases from V and 4 bases from J, leaving 5 bases between. The length of the CDR3 is 13 residues. The study, taken as a whole, reports: Ophthalmopathy cases were set apart from stable hyperthyroidism by a 13 V-J model.

A note on this clonotype: Its cognate antigen is unknown.

The TCR originated in a young woman with Graves' hyperthyroidism. Sequenced material: peripheral blood or thyroid tissue (not recorded which). V usage is TRBV13 and J usage is TRBJ1-4; D ambiguous. The CDR3 loop is CASSLSLNEKLFF. CDR3 DNA: TGTGCCAGCAGCTTATCCCTTAATGAAAAACTGTTTTTT.